One sample yielded the 27 T cell receptor beta chains listed below, sequenced in a study of T-cell reconstitution after alpha-beta-depleted transplantation in children (TCRdb year 2016). The library was prepared using PCR. Sequencing was carried out with an Illumina HiSeq 2500. To normalize quantification of the TCRbeta repertoire, the TCR libraries were built with molecular barcoding that relied on unique molecular identifiers. Using fastp trimming at Q25 and MiXCR clonotype assembly, TCRdb reanalyzed the public sequencing data and kept in-frame beta chains. A single entry per CDR3 protein holds the most common genes and DNA from its merged rows. In this sample the table shows about 420,000 distinct CDR3 sequences, about a tenth of which occur a single time. Nearly 5.5% of the sample comes from the top ten. The specimen was PBMCs from the stem cell graft donor, collected from the stem cell graft. The receptors were gathered from a human donor who donated a stem cell graft to a child with acute myeloid leukemia.

This clonotype has only a few counts. This chain connects TRBV5-1 to TRBJ2-1, with 8 bases lining up with TRBD2. Germline V gene sequence: CDR1 SGHRS, CDR2 YFSETQ. V shed 0 bases, J shed 1 base, and the junction held 3 bases outside the gene matches. This CDR3 region has 16 residues. The CDR3 DNA reads TGCGCCAGCAGCTTGGGCGGACTAGCATCCTACAATGAGCAGTTCTTC. Its protein product is CASSLGGLASYNEQFF.

This clonotype was counted ten times or more. The chain joins TRBV29-1 to TRBJ1-1; D is uncertain. The germline V gene has CDR1 SQVTM and CDR2 ANQGSEA. The CDR3 runs to 12 residues. V lost 5 bases and J 0 bases, leaving 7 bases between the germline ends. CDR3 in amino acids: CSVRRVNTEAFF. The CDR3 bases are TGCAGCGTTCGAAGGGTGAACACTGAAGCTTTCTTT.

The V call is TRBV12-3 or TRBV12-4, the J call TRBJ2-2; D is unresolved. V was shortened by 8 bases and J by 2 bases, with 12 bases between the two germline ends. This CDR3 region has 14 residues. CDR3 loop: CASGTLLNTGELFF. The CDR3, as DNA: TGTGCCAGCGGTACACTCCTCAACACCGGGGAGCTGTTTTTT.

The genes are TRBV5-1 and TRBJ2-7, with D unclear. Trimming removed 0 bases at V and 2 bases at J, with 12 bases between. The germline gives CDR1 SGHRS, CDR2 YFSETQ. The CDR3 sequence is 15 residues long. The CDR3 sequence: CASSLGLVGTYEQYV. Here the CDR3 DNA reads TGCGCCAGCAGCTTGGGGTTGGTCGGCACCTACGAGCAGTACGTC.

This clonotype was picked up a small number of times. This chain connects TRBV27 to TRBJ2-5; perhaps D is TRBD1 or TRBD2 (5 bases each). V was cut by 2 bases and J by 7 bases, with 11 bases left in between. The germline V gene encodes CDR1 MNHEY and CDR2 SMNVEV (reference sequence). This CDR3 has 13 residues. The CDR3 nucleotides read TGTGCCAGCAGTTTAAACAGGCGGGCGACCCAGTACTTC. Protein sequence: CASSLNRRATQYF.

This clonotype was observed a handful of times. The chain combines TRBV12-3 or TRBV12-4 with TRBJ2-2, with 11 bases aligning to TRBD2. CDR3 length: 15 amino acids. After removal of 4 bases from V and 6 bases from J, the junction contained 4 bases not matched to a gene. CDR3 nucleotides: TGTGCCAGCAGTTCTATAGCGGGAGGGGCCGGGGAGCTGTTTTTT. Residues: CASSSIAGGAGELFF.

The CDR3 region has the DNA TGCACCACGCTGACTAGCGGGAGGGGCGGGGAGCTGTTTTTT. Amino acid sequence: CTTLTSGRGGELFF. The chain employs TRBV20-1 and TRBJ2-2; the match to TRBD2 covers 14 bases. This CDR3 has 14 amino acids. Germline CDR1 is DFQATT and CDR2 is SNEGSKA (reference sequence).

This clonotype was found a few times. V is TRBV27 and J is TRBJ1-2; unclear D gene. V lost 2 bases to trimming and J lost 1 base, with 11 bases between them. In germline, CDR1 is MNHEY, CDR2 SMNVEV (reference sequence). CDR3 length: 15 amino acids. This chain's CDR3 is CASSLKTELNYGYTF. The CDR3 DNA sequence: TGTGCCAGCAGTTTAAAAACAGAACTTAACTATGGCTACACCTTC.

The V and J genes are TRBV12-3 or TRBV12-4 and TRBJ1-1, with TRBD1 as a possible D gene (5 bases). V was pared by 1 base and J by 8 bases, with 14 bases between. The CDR3 contains 14 residues. CDR3 sequence reads: CASSLDTGTREAFF. The CDR3 nucleotides read TGTGCCAGCAGTTTAGACACCGGGACCCGGGAAGCTTTCTTT.

The J gene is TRBJ2-1, the V gene TRBV29-1; 7 bases match TRBD2. CDR3 length: 11 residues. Per germline, CDR1 SQVTM and CDR2 ANQGSEA. With 7 bases clipped from V and 9 bases from J, the junction kept 6 bases outside the gene matches. CDR3 in DNA: TGCAGCGCCGGACTAGTTTTTGAGCAGTTCTTC. It yields the protein CSAGLVFEQFF.

This clonotype has at least ten counts. The rearrangement joins TRBV20-1 to TRBJ1-2; D is unresolved. The CDR3 is made up of 12 amino acids. V was shortened by 7 bases and J by 7 bases, with 16 bases between the two germline ends. Germline CDR1 and CDR2: DFQATT and SNEGSKA (reference sequence). The CDR3 bases are TGCAGTGTTGGAAGGGATCGCGCTGGCTACACCTTC. Protein sequence: CSVGRDRAGYTF.

This clonotype was counted only a few times. V is TRBV6-5 and J is TRBJ2-3; 8 bases match TRBD2. Germline V CDR1 and CDR2: MNHEY, SVGAGI. The CDR3 runs to 17 residues. Trimming at V came to 0 bases and at J to 1 base, leaving 6 bases not matched to a gene. Here the CDR3 DNA reads TGTGCCAGCAGTTACTCCCGTACAGCGGGGGGCACAGATACGCAGTATTTT. Its translation: CASSYSRTAGGTDTQYF.

The chain uses TRBV29-1 and TRBJ2-3, with D maybe TRBD1 (5 bases). CDR1 and CDR2 from the germline V gene are SQVTM and ANQGSEA. CDR3 length: 15 amino acids. The germline V and J ends were trimmed by 3 bases and 4 bases, with 17 bases remaining between them. The CDR3 loop is CSVEWTPKDPDTQYF. The CDR3 DNA is TGCAGCGTTGAGTGGACACCTAAAGATCCAGATACGCAGTATTTT.

There are a few counts of this clonotype. The chain employs TRBV4-3 and TRBJ2-1, with 8 positions matching TRBD1. This CDR3 contains 15 residues. The germline V gene has CDR1 LGHNA and CDR2 YSLEER. Trimming removed 0 bases from V and 6 bases from J; junction bases left unmatched: 4. The CDR3 nucleotides read TGCGCCAGCAGCCAAGAAGGACAGGGTGGCAATGAGCAGTTCTTC. Protein product: CASSQEGQGGNEQFF.

The rearrangement joins TRBV7-9 to TRBJ2-7, with 7 bases matching TRBD2. This CDR3 is 13 amino acids long. Germline-derived CDR1 and CDR2 are SEHNR and FQNEAQ (reference sequence). V lost 7 bases, J lost 6 bases, and 9 bases stayed unmatched. CDR3 protein: CASTGQGGLEQYV. DNA for the CDR3: TGTGCCAGCACCGGTCAGGGAGGGCTCGAGCAGTACGTC.

The CDR3 DNA is TGTGCCAGCAGCTTGGTCCCTCCCACGCAGGGCAATGAGCAGTTCTTC. Translation gives CASSLVPPTQGNEQFF. The gene calls are TRBV5-6 and TRBJ2-1, with D possibly being TRBD1 (5 bases). The CDR3 is 16 amino acids. Looked up from germline, CDR1 is SGHDT and CDR2 is YYEEEE. With 0 bases removed from V and 6 bases from J, the gap between germline ends came to 16 bases.

The genes are TRBV3-1 and TRBJ2-2, with 8 bases aligning to TRBD2. The CDR3 loop spans 16 amino acids. The V gene's germline CDR1 is LGHDT and CDR2 YNNKEL (reference sequence). V lost 4 bases to trimming and J lost 7 bases; unmatched junction nucleotides: 11. The CDR3 here is CASSRGTGTSSGELFF. In nucleotides, the CDR3 is TGTGCCAGCAGCCGAGGAACCGGGACTAGTAGCGGGGAGCTGTTTTTT.

The gene calls are TRBV4-1 and TRBJ1-6; D is possibly TRBD1 (6 bases). The CDR3 loop spans 17 amino acids. The ends were cut back, 4 bases at V and 7 bases at J, with 20 bases in the middle. In germline, CDR1 is MGHRA, CDR2 YSYEKL. Here the CDR3 reads CASSPRYQQGRNSPLHF. CDR3 nucleotides: TGCGCCAGCAGCCCGCGCTACCAACAGGGTAGGAATTCACCCCTCCACTTT.

There are many counts of this clonotype. J is TRBJ2-1 and V is TRBV12-3 or TRBV12-4; 7 bases match TRBD2. The CDR3 spans 15 residues. The trim removed 5 bases at V and 6 bases at J, leaving 10 bases unmatched. The CDR3 here is CASSLRGEYGNEQFF. The CDR3 DNA reads TGTGCCAGCAGTCTACGGGGGGAGTATGGCAATGAGCAGTTCTTC.

This clonotype was detected many times. The chain has TRBV5-8 and TRBJ2-1; no definite D call. V lost 2 bases, J lost 9 bases, and 12 bases lay in between. This CDR3 region has 13 residues. Germline assignment: CDR1 SGHTS and CDR2 YDEGEE. DNA for the CDR3: TGTGCCAGCAGCTTCGCGTACCGGGTTGAGCAGTTCTTC. This translates into CASSFAYRVEQFF.

The chain joins TRBV7-2 to TRBJ2-1; possible D gene TRBD1, 6 bases. CDR3 size: 16 residues. From germline, CDR1 is SGHTA and CDR2 FQGNSA. Trimming left V 8 bases short and J 3 bases short, with 20 bases between. This CDR3 reads CASSPGAGADYNEQFF. In DNA form, the CDR3 reads TGTGCCAGCTCACCAGGGGCAGGGGCTGACTACAATGAGCAGTTCTTC.

This clonotype was seen repeatedly, ten times or more. V is TRBV12-3 or TRBV12-4 and J is TRBJ2-2; 8 bases match TRBD2. CDR3 length equals 15 residues. The J segment lost 4 bases and the V segment lost 7 bases, leaving 8 bases of the junction unmatched. As DNA, the CDR3 is TGTGCCAGCACTTGGCGGGGGGCCAGCACCGGGGAGCTGTTTTTT. Amino acid sequence: CASTWRGASTGELFF.

This clonotype showed up just a few times. The genes are TRBV5-1 and TRBJ2-7; D possibly matches TRBD1 or TRBD2 (5 bases each). The length of the CDR3 is 15 residues. Trimming took 0 bases from V and 2 from J, leaving 12 bases between them. The V gene's germline CDR1 is SGHRS and CDR2 YFSETQ. CDR3 bases: TGCGCCAGCAGCTTGGGAGGGGAGATCGCCTACGAGCAGTACTTC. It specifies CASSLGGEIAYEQYF.

The chain uses TRBV6-1 and TRBJ2-1; 16 bases agree with TRBD2. The CDR3 runs 17 residues. In germline, CDR1 is MNHNS, CDR2 SASEGT. J lost 9 bases, V lost 5 bases, and 10 bases had no gene match. The CDR3 sequence is CASSHSGTSGGAGEQFF. The CDR3 DNA reads as TGTGCCAGCAGTCATTCCGGGACTAGCGGGGGGGCAGGTGAGCAGTTCTTC.

This clonotype showed up many times. V gene TRBV9 combines with J gene TRBJ2-3, with D unclear. Germline lookup yields CDR1 SGDLS and CDR2 YYNGEE. CDR3 length: 15 residues. V was trimmed by 3 bases and J by 0 bases, leaving 11 bases between them. The CDR3 loop reads CASSGMGISTDTQYF. As DNA, the CDR3 is TGTGCCAGCAGCGGCATGGGGATTAGCACAGATACGCAGTATTTT.

In this sample, this clonotype turned up a few times. V gene TRBV10-3 combines with J gene TRBJ2-3; 7 bases fit TRBD2. Trimming cost V 7 bases and J 0 bases; bases outside gene matches: 4. Germline lookup yields CDR1 ENHRY and CDR2 SYGVKD. The CDR3 sequence is 14 residues long. The CDR3 nucleotides are TGTGCCATCACGAGCGGGGAGAGCACAGATACGCAGTATTTT. Protein product: CAITSGESTDTQYF.

The sample holds many counts of this clonotype. Here the CDR3 reads CASSALTGSGELFF. CDR3 nucleotides: TGTGCCAGCAGTGCCCTGACAGGGTCCGGGGAGCTGTTTTTT. V gene TRBV6-4 combines with J gene TRBJ2-2, with 7 bases matching TRBD1. The CDR3 runs to 14 residues. V trimming: 4 bases; J trimming: 6 bases; junction bases outside the gene matches: 5. Per the germline V gene, CDR1 is MRHNA and CDR2 is SNTAGT.